The rows below give T cell receptor beta chains drawn from one sample of a study of blood T cells in healthy people across ages. From the 5' RACE reads, TCRdb called clonotypes with MiXCR, one entry per CDR3 protein. The table includes around 1,000,000 distinct CDR3 sequences, approximately 25% detected once. This same sample was also taken into another study, of T cells of mothers and their children.

The specimen sequenced was blood. Receptor source: a girl aged 2 to 9 in good health. Both conserved end residues are trimmed from each CDR3. D genes are given only for firm matches.

d_call: -
j_call: TRBJ2-5
v_call: TRBV5-5
cdr3_aa: ASSLDFGHETQY

d_call: TRBD2
j_call: TRBJ2-5
v_call: TRBV19
cdr3_aa: ASSIVAGTPETQY

d_call: -
j_call: TRBJ2-3
v_call: TRBV11-3
cdr3_aa: ASSRFTGELADTQY

d_call: -
j_call: TRBJ2-7
v_call: TRBV28
cdr3_aa: ASSRDTPEQY

d_call: -
j_call: TRBJ1-1
v_call: TRBV5-1
cdr3_aa: ASSFLPQGNTEAF

d_call: TRBD2
j_call: TRBJ2-3
v_call: TRBV7-9
cdr3_aa: ASRSGEWPDTQY

d_call: -
j_call: TRBJ2-3
v_call: TRBV29-1
cdr3_aa: SVEDTEATSTDTQY

d_call: -
j_call: -
v_call: TRBV7-2
cdr3_aa: ASSPYRVVHRDNEQF

d_call: TRBD1
j_call: TRBJ1-5
v_call: TRBV6-1
cdr3_aa: ASSGQGRKSIQPQH

d_call: -
j_call: TRBJ2-4
v_call: TRBV20-1
cdr3_aa: SASLKNIQY

d_call: -
j_call: TRBJ1-1
v_call: TRBV29-1
cdr3_aa: SVELTPGAGEAF

d_call: -
j_call: TRBJ2-6
v_call: TRBV7-2
cdr3_aa: ASSLGPGANVLT

d_call: TRBD2
j_call: TRBJ2-3
v_call: TRBV14
cdr3_aa: ASSQDYASGAEDTQY

d_call: -
j_call: -
v_call: TRBV4-3
cdr3_aa: ASSRLNSGDEQY

d_call: TRBD2
j_call: TRBJ2-3
v_call: TRBV7-6
cdr3_aa: ASSQTSGWIADTQY

d_call: TRBD2
j_call: TRBJ2-5
v_call: TRBV5-1
cdr3_aa: ASSLGVGGPTETQY

d_call: -
j_call: TRBJ1-1
v_call: TRBV9
cdr3_aa: ASSVDPDGNTEAF

d_call: TRBD1
j_call: TRBJ2-7
v_call: TRBV28
cdr3_aa: ASMDRVRDEQY